These 25 T cell receptor beta chains originate from one sample sequenced in a study of T cells in localized non-small cell lung cancer. The data were produced by immunoSEQ multiplex PCR, yet TCRdb's version contains in-frame clones alone and is incomplete. The sample yields over 30,000 clones, 90% seen once. The material was peripheral blood, obtained before any cancer treatment. The receptors were gathered from a man aged 35 to 69 with stage I lung adenocarcinoma.

The rearrangement uses TRBV29-1 and TRBJ1-2; D ambiguous. Germline V lookup: CDR1 SQVTM, CDR2 ANQGSEA. V dropped 4 bases and J dropped 0 bases, with 9 bases sitting between them. CDR3 length equals 13 residues. Written as DNA, the CDR3 is TGCAGCGTTGCAAAGTCTCCTAACTATGGCTACACCTTC. Its protein product is CSVAKSPNYGYTF.

The chain combines TRBV19 with TRBJ2-3; D possibly uses TRBD1 or TRBD2 (5 bases each). Germline V lookup: CDR1 LNHDA, CDR2 SQIVND (reference sequence). This CDR3 spans 14 amino acids. Trimming removed 5 bases at V and 2 bases at J, with 11 bases between. The CDR3 here is CASSPRDDTDTQYF. The CDR3 bases are TGTGCCAGTAGTCCCCGGGACGACACAGATACGCAGTATTTT.

The V and J genes are TRBV19 and TRBJ2-7, with D possibly being TRBD1 or TRBD2 (5 bases each). The CDR3 is 14 amino acids. Trimming removed 3 bases at V and 5 bases at J, with 14 bases between. Looked up from germline, CDR1 is LNHDA and CDR2 is SQIVND (reference sequence). The CDR3 coding sequence is TGTGCCAGTAGTATGGTGGGGCTGGGGGACGAGCAGTACTTC. It encodes CASSMVGLGDEQYF.

This chain connects TRBV7-2 to TRBJ2-7; TRBD1 matches at 9 bases. Losses at the gene ends were 1 base for V and 5 bases for J; bases not matched to a gene: 12. The length of the CDR3 is 17 residues. Germline lookup yields CDR1 SGHTA and CDR2 FQGNSA. The CDR3 DNA sequence: TGTGCCAGCAGCTTAGTTCTTTCAGGGACAGGGTTCGACGAGCAGTACTTC. Encoded protein: CASSLVLSGTGFDEQYF.

The chain joins TRBV2 to TRBJ2-2; D unresolved. CDR1 is SNHLY and CDR2 is FYNNEI in the germline V gene. V dropped 3 bases and J dropped 8 bases, with 10 bases sitting between them. The CDR3 consists of 13 residues. This CDR3 is CASSDTFGGELFF. The CDR3 coding sequence is TGTGCCAGCAGTGATACCTTTGGGGGGGAGCTGTTTTTT.

The chain employs TRBV19 and TRBJ1-2; D is ambiguous. Germline CDR1 reads LNHDA; CDR2 reads SQIVND (reference sequence). Between the trimmed V and J ends, which lost 5 bases and 2 bases, there was a span of 12 bases. CDR3 size: 14 residues. In DNA form, the CDR3 reads TGTGCCAGTAGTCGTGGGGTAAAAAACTATGGCTACACCTTC. This codes for CASSRGVKNYGYTF. Together with reference TRBV19 and TRBJ1-2, the CDR3 gives the full variable domain: DGGITQSPKYLFRKEGQNVTLSCEQNLNHDAMYWYRQDPGQGLRLIYYSQIVNDFQKGDIAEGYSVSREKKESFPLTVTSAQKNPTAFYLCASSRGVKNYGYTFGSGTRLTVV.

The CDR3, as DNA: TGTGCCAGCTCACCACCGGGCCCTAATCAGCCCCAGCATTTT. Amino acids: CASSPPGPNQPQHF. The chain combines TRBV18 with TRBJ1-5; D not resolved. Germline CDR1 reads KGHSH; CDR2 reads LQKENI. The CDR3 contains 14 residues. The V end was cut by 0 bases, the J end by 4 bases, with 7 bases between.

This rearrangement joins TRBV10-1 to TRBJ1-1, with 7 positions matching TRBD1. CDR1 is WNHNN, CDR2 SYGVQD, per germline (reference sequence). The CDR3 covers 19 residues. The junction had 17 bases not matched to a gene; V was cut back by 4 bases and J by 0 bases. CDR3 protein: CASSARLGQRLGLNTEAFF. For the CDR3, the DNA is TGCGCCAGCAGTGCTAGATTGGGACAGCGGCTTGGGTTGAACACTGAAGCTTTCTTT.

This chain uses TRBV6-1 with TRBJ2-3; D is ambiguous. V lost 1 base to trimming and J lost 2 bases, with 7 bases between them. Per the germline V gene, CDR1 is MNHNS and CDR2 is SASEGT. The CDR3 has 14 residues. The CDR3 loop reads CASSEVRPTDTQYF. CDR3 DNA: TGTGCCAGCAGTGAAGTACGGCCCACAGATACGCAGTATTTT.

This clone was counted once. The chain is built from TRBV27 and TRBJ2-5; TRBD1 is a possible D gene (6 bases). The germline V gene has CDR1 MNHEY and CDR2 SMNVEV (reference sequence). The CDR3 covers 16 residues. The V and J ends lost 1 base and 2 bases respectively, with 14 bases between them. CDR3 residues: CASSLYWDKDQETQYF. The CDR3 nucleotides read TGTGCCAGCAGTTTATATTGGGACAAGGATCAAGAGACCCAGTACTTC.

CDR3 sequence reads: CASTAAISANYGYTF. Here the CDR3 DNA reads TGTGCCAGTACCGCCGCGATCAGCGCTAACTATGGCTACACCTTC. The chain joins TRBV19 to TRBJ1-2, with D unresolved. Germline assignment: CDR1 LNHDA and CDR2 SQIVND (reference sequence). Trimming cost V 7 bases and J 0 bases, with 15 bases left between them. The CDR3 has 15 residues.

This clone has more than one count but fewer than ten. This chain links TRBV4-1 with TRBJ1-2; D unresolved. The germline gives CDR1 MGHRA, CDR2 YSYEKL. Trimming removed 0 bases from V and 8 bases from J, with 13 bases in between. This CDR3 is built from 14 residues. This chain's CDR3 is CASSQETEGIGYTF. The CDR3, as DNA: TGCGCCAGCAGCCAAGAAACAGAAGGAATAGGCTACACCTTC.

This clone was observed a handful of times. The chain uses TRBV5-1 and TRBJ2-5; D is uncertain. Trimming pared 5 bases from V and 1 base from J, leaving 9 bases between. The CDR3 runs 13 residues. Germline CDR1 is SGHRS and CDR2 is YFSETQ. CDR3 loop: CASRGLLQETQYF. The CDR3 bases are TGCGCCAGCAGGGGATTACTCCAAGAGACCCAGTACTTC.

The CDR3 spells CASSESLAAGETQYF. The CDR3 DNA follows: TGTGCCAGCAGTGAATCCCTAGCGGCCGGCGAGACCCAGTACTTC. The chain links TRBV25-1 to TRBJ2-5, with 7 bases identical to TRBD2. The CDR3 has 15 amino acids. V gave up 1 base and J gave up 5 bases; unmatched junction bases: 7. The germline V gene encodes CDR1 MGHDK and CDR2 SYGVNS. The variable domain in full, completed from reference TRBV25-1 and TRBJ2-5, reads EADIYQTPRYLVIGTGKKITLECSQTMGHDKMYWYQQDPGMELHLIHYSYGVNSTEKGDLSSESTVSRIRTEHFPLTLESARPSHTSQYLCASSESLAAGETQYFGPGTRLLVL.

The chain couples TRBV30 to TRBJ2-5; D not resolved. The CDR3 consists of 15 residues. Germline CDR1 GTSNPN, CDR2 SVGIG (reference sequence). V was shortened by 2 bases and J by 3 bases, with 16 bases between the two germline ends. CDR3 residues: CAWSPLGVGKETQYF. The CDR3 DNA follows: TGTGCCTGGAGTCCATTAGGTGTGGGTAAAGAGACCCAGTACTTC.

This clone was found a few times. The V call is TRBV30, the J call TRBJ1-1; D possibly corresponds to TRBD1 (6 bases). CDR1 is GTSNPN and CDR2 is SVGIG in the germline V gene (reference sequence). This CDR3 comprises 14 residues. The germline V and J ends were trimmed by 2 bases and 1 base, with 11 bases remaining between them. The CDR3 protein is CAWSSGTKNTEAFF. CDR3 sequence (DNA): TGTGCCTGGAGTTCAGGGACAAAGAACACTGAAGCTTTCTTT.

The chain is built from TRBV7-9 and TRBJ1-3; D gene uncertain. The CDR3 is 15 residues long. CDR1 is SEHNR, CDR2 FQNEAQ, per germline (reference sequence). The V gene lost 5 bases and the J gene lost 0 bases, with 11 bases spanning the gap. In DNA form, the CDR3 reads TGTGCCAGCAGCCCTCGAACGGTCTCTGGAAACACCATATATTTT. It encodes CASSPRTVSGNTIYF.

This rearrangement joins TRBV7-2 to TRBJ2-2, with TRBD1 as a possible D gene (5 bases). The CDR3 runs 13 residues. V was clipped by 1 base and J by 8 bases, with 8 bases between them. CDR1 is SGHTA and CDR2 is FQGNSA in the germline V gene. The CDR3 here is CASSLDRRGELFF. The CDR3 nucleotides are TGTGCCAGCAGCTTAGACAGGAGAGGGGAGCTGTTTTTT. The full variable domain, with the rest looked up from reference TRBV7-2 and TRBJ2-2, is GAGVSQSPSNKVTEKGKDVELRCDPISGHTALYWYRQSLGQGLEFLIYFQGNSAPDKSGLPSDRFSAERTGGSVSTLTIQRTQQEDSAVYLCASSLDRRGELFFGEGSRLTVL.

The J gene is TRBJ2-5, the V gene TRBV10-1, with D possibly TRBD1 on 7 matching bases. With 3 bases removed from V and 5 bases from J, the gap between germline ends came to 22 bases. Per the germline V gene, CDR1 is WNHNN and CDR2 is SYGVQD (reference sequence). This CDR3 comprises 17 residues. This chain's CDR3 is CASSDGGGARATETQYF. The CDR3 nucleotides are TGCGCCAGCAGTGATGGAGGGGGCGCAAGGGCAACGGAGACCCAGTACTTC.

The V call is TRBV5-6, the J call TRBJ2-1; D call uncertain. CDR3 size: 12 residues. With 5 bases removed from V and 3 bases from J, the gap between germline ends came to 6 bases. The germline gives CDR1 SGHDT, CDR2 YYEEEE. The CDR3 DNA is TGTGCCAGCAGTTTCCGCTACAATGAGCAGTTCTTC. This sequence encodes CASSFRYNEQFF.

The chain couples TRBV5-1 to TRBJ1-1, with TRBD1 as a possible D gene (5 bases). This CDR3 contains 15 residues. CDR1 is SGHRS and CDR2 is YFSETQ in the germline V gene. V was shortened by 4 bases and J by 4 bases, with 17 bases between the two germline ends. CDR3 bases: TGCGCCAGCAGCGAAGGGACCCATCGTGGCACTGAAGCTTTCTTT. Translated, it gives CASSEGTHRGTEAFF.

J is TRBJ1-2 and V is TRBV18; 8 bases map to TRBD1. The CDR3 extends over 15 amino acids. The germline V gene has CDR1 KGHSH and CDR2 LQKENI. V lost 3 bases to trimming and J lost 3 bases; unmatched junction nucleotides: 6. CDR3 DNA: TGTGCCAGCTCACCGGACAGGGCTCAATACTATGGCTACACCTTC. It yields the protein CASSPDRAQYYGYTF. Combining the CDR3 with reference TRBV18 and TRBJ1-2 gives the whole variable domain NAGVMQNPRHLVRRRGQEARLRCSPMKGHSHVYWYRQLPEEGLKFMVYLQKENIIDESGMPKERFSAEFPKEGPSILRIQQVVRGDSAAYFCASSPDRAQYYGYTFGSGTRLTVV.

This chain joins TRBV10-3 and TRBJ2-7, with D possibly TRBD2 on 6 matching bases. The CDR3 totals 15 residues. V was cut by 0 bases and J by 1 base, with 10 bases left in between. CDR1 and CDR2 (germline): ENHRY, SYGVKD. The CDR3 is CAISESFGGSYEQYF. Here the CDR3 DNA reads TGTGCCATCAGTGAGTCGTTCGGGGGTTCCTACGAGCAGTACTTC.

V is TRBV7-9 and J is TRBJ2-5, with 11 bases lining up with TRBD1. The V and J ends lost 5 bases and 5 bases, in that order; junction bases with no gene match: 7. The CDR3 is made up of 15 amino acids. Germline loops: CDR1 SEHNR, CDR2 FQNEAQ (reference sequence). The CDR3 DNA reads TGTGCCAGCAGCATCACGGACAGGGGGCGTGAGACCCAGTACTTC. Translating gives CASSITDRGRETQYF.

This chain connects TRBV19 to TRBJ2-1; no definite D call. V shed 4 bases and J shed 11 bases, with 9 bases lying between them. This CDR3 has 11 amino acids. The germline V gene has CDR1 LNHDA and CDR2 SQIVND (reference sequence). The CDR3 is CASSNPGKQFF. CDR3 nucleotides: TGTGCCAGTAGTAACCCCGGTAAGCAGTTCTTC.